This T cell receptor beta chain comes out of a study of identical twins. The CDR3 is 16 residues long. V shed 4 bases, J shed 3 bases, and the junction held 11 bases outside the gene matches. CDR1 SGHRS and CDR2 YFSETQ come from the germline V gene. About this clonotype itself: The target antigen is unknown.

Study-level results: Models predicted less out-of-frame TCR alpha sharing in monozygotic twins than was found. For cord blood, abundant beta clonotypes had fewer insertions, unlike memory repertoires, which showed none.

MiXCR, applied by TCRdb to the 5' RACE reads, yields one record per CDR3 protein. The sample shows about 920,000 distinct CDR3 sequences, 10% to 15% of them seen only once. These data also formed part of another study, on yellow fever vaccine responses in identical twins.

The clonotype was recovered from a woman aged 18-29 years in good health. This chain joins TRBV5-1 and TRBJ2-7; 9 nucleotides line up with TRBD2. The specimen sequenced was PBMCs. The CDR3 region is CASSPNPTSGDYEQYF. The CDR3 nucleotides are TGCGCCAGCAGCCCGAACCCGACTAGCGGAGACTACGAGCAGTACTTC.